These 9 T cell receptor beta chains were sequenced from one sample in a study of technical replicates of blood from several donors. Profiling relied on immunoSEQ multiplex PCR, and the TCRdb table lists in-frame clones only, not all of them. The table records tens of thousands of clones, around 91% of them present only once. The sequenced sample was T cells isolated from PBMCs. These receptors all come from a human donor in good health. Some clones in this sample may be carry-over from other donors' samples.

In this sample, this clone turned up once. The chain carries TRBV18 and TRBJ1-2; D possibly corresponds to TRBD1 (6 bases). The V gene's germline CDR1 is KGHSH and CDR2 LQKENI. The CDR3 is made up of 15 amino acids. Trimming stripped 4 bases from V and 6 bases from J, with 18 bases between. The DNA of the CDR3 is TGTGCCAGCTCACAGGCTATAGGGGGACAAGATGGCTACACCTTC. Translation gives CASSQAIGGQDGYTF.

This clone was seen only once. This chain links TRBV2 with TRBJ1-1, with D possibly being TRBD1 (5 bases). The CDR3 has 11 residues. Germline-derived CDR1 and CDR2 are SNHLY and FYNNEI. V gave up 11 bases and J gave up 4 bases, with 11 bases separating them. The DNA of the CDR3 is TGTGCCCCAAAGCAGGGCACTGAAGCTTTCTTT. Translating it yields CAPKQGTEAFF.

This clone came up once. The germline gene is not matched at one end of the junction; a read error may be the cause. The CDR3 spells CASSLSGDTTLGIF. The CDR3 nucleotides are TGTGCCAGCAGCTTGTCTGGGGACACCACCCTCGGGATCTTT. The rearrangement joins TRBV5-4 to TRBJ1-1, with D possibly matching TRBD1 (6 bases). Germline values: CDR1 SGHNT, CDR2 YYREEE (reference sequence). The CDR3 has 14 amino acids.

The rearrangement links TRBV7-3 to TRBJ2-1; D is perhaps TRBD2 (6 bases). This CDR3 spans 14 amino acids. Germline V lookup: CDR1 SGHTA, CDR2 FQGTGA. V was shortened by 5 bases and J by 1 base, with 9 bases between the two germline ends. The CDR3 DNA reads as TGTGCCAGCAGCGTAAGCGGGTCCTACAATGAGCAGTTCTTC. Protein: CASSVSGSYNEQFF.

V usage is TRBV10-3 and J usage is TRBJ1-3; D gene unclear. The germline V gene has CDR1 ENHRY and CDR2 SYGVKD. V lost 2 bases and J lost 0, with 5 bases in between. The CDR3 is made up of 14 amino acids. The CDR3 sequence: CAISEEGSGNTIYF. DNA for the CDR3: TGTGCCATCAGTGAGGAGGGCTCTGGAAACACCATATATTTT.

The CDR3 spells CASSVPGPPYEQYF. Here the CDR3 DNA reads TGTGCCAGCAGTGTCCCAGGGCCCCCCTACGAGCAGTACTTC. The chain recombines TRBV6-1 with TRBJ2-7, with D possibly TRBD1 on 5 matching bases. V lost 4 bases and J lost 2, with 12 bases in between. The length of the CDR3 is 14 residues. Germline CDR1 reads MNHNS; CDR2 reads SASEGT.

This rearrangement joins TRBV19 to TRBJ2-5; a weak D match, TRBD2 (6 bases). Trimming took off 5 bases at V and 3 bases at J, with 13 bases between the two ends. CDR1 LNHDA and CDR2 SQIVND come from the germline V gene (reference sequence). The CDR3 totals 14 residues. This CDR3 is CASSPSSGKETQYF. The CDR3 nucleotides read TGTGCCAGTAGTCCGAGTAGCGGTAAAGAGACCCAGTACTTC.

The rearrangement uses TRBV21-1 and TRBJ2-7; TRBD2 is taken as the D call from the table, unchecked against the DNA. TRBV21-1 represents a pseudogene. The CDR3 totals 16 residues. The CDR3 nucleotides are TGTGCCAGCAAAGCCAGCGGGCAAAAATTAGAATACGAGCAGTACTTC. Translated: CASKASGQKLEYEQYF.

CDR3 DNA: TGCGCCAGCAGCCAAGATATTACGGGAAACTACGAGCAGTACTTC. Its translation is CASSQDITGNYEQYF. The rearrangement uses TRBV4-3 and TRBJ2-7; possibly TRBD2 for D (5 bases). This CDR3 is 15 amino acids long. Germline lookup yields CDR1 LGHNA and CDR2 YSLEER. Trimming shortened V by 0 bases and J by 3 bases, and 12 bases separated the two germline ends.